This is a list of T cell receptor beta chains from one sample in a study of blood T cell repertoires in COVID-19. Clones were sequenced by immunoSEQ multiplex PCR, and TCRdb holds only the in-frame ones, with some missing. The table has some 170,000 clones, around 77% seen once. The sequenced material came from peripheral blood. The source is a man between 65 and 79 years old with acute or convalescent COVID-19. CDR3s include the opening cysteine and the closing phenylalanine or tryptophan. D genes are given only for firm matches. Size tells how often a clone was seen (once, few, many) or the class of an expanded clone, and some rows leave it out.

d_call: -
clone_size: -
v_call: TRBV21-1
j_call: TRBJ1-5
cdr3_nt: TGTGCCAGCAGCAAAGCGCGGGGGGGGTTGTGCAATCAGCCCCAGCATTTT
cdr3_aa: CASSKARGGLCNQPQHF

d_call: TRBD2
clone_size: few
v_call: TRBV5-6
j_call: TRBJ2-7
cdr3_nt: TGTGCCAGCACCCTTAGCGGGAGAAGTACCCACGAGCAGTACTTC
cdr3_aa: CASTLSGRSTHEQYF

d_call: TRBD1
clone_size: -
v_call: TRBV9
j_call: TRBJ1-1
cdr3_nt: TGTGCCAGCAGCCCCGGGACAGGGGGCTCTGAAGCTTTCTTT
cdr3_aa: CASSPGTGGSEAFF

d_call: TRBD1
clone_size: -
v_call: TRBV5-6
j_call: TRBJ1-2
cdr3_nt: TGTGCCAGCACGGGACAGAGAAACTATGGCTACACCTTC
cdr3_aa: CASTGQRNYGYTF

d_call: -
clone_size: -
v_call: TRBV28
j_call: TRBJ2-7
cdr3_nt: TGTGCCAGCAGTTTCCAGCGCGGCTTAAGCTATTACGAGCAGTACTTC
cdr3_aa: CASSFQRGLSYYEQYF

d_call: -
clone_size: -
v_call: TRBV3-1/TRBV3-2
j_call: TRBJ1-3
cdr3_nt: TGTGCCAGCAGCCAAGGCCGGAGCTCTGGAAACACCATATATTTT
cdr3_aa: CASSQGRSSGNTIYF

d_call: -
clone_size: -
v_call: TRBV7-6
j_call: TRBJ1-2
cdr3_nt: TGTGCCAGCAGCTTAGGCGCGGGGGCAGGGCAAAACTATGGCTACACCTTC
cdr3_aa: CASSLGAGAGQNYGYTF

d_call: -
clone_size: -
v_call: TRBV12-3/TRBV12-4
j_call: TRBJ2-5
cdr3_nt: TGTGCCAGCAGTTCACTAGATTTGAAGACCCAGTACTTC
cdr3_aa: CASSSLDLKTQYF

d_call: -
clone_size: -
v_call: TRBV6-2/TRBV6-3
j_call: TRBJ2-7
cdr3_nt: TGTGCCAGCAGTCAAACCTACGAGCAGTACTTC
cdr3_aa: CASSQTYEQYF

d_call: -
clone_size: -
v_call: TRBV7-2
j_call: TRBJ1-5
cdr3_nt: TGTGCCAGCACTAGACAGGTCAATCAGCCCCAGCATTTT
cdr3_aa: CASTRQVNQPQHF

d_call: -
clone_size: few
v_call: TRBV5-1
j_call: TRBJ2-7
cdr3_nt: TGCGCCAGCAGCTCAGGGGTGAACGAGCAGTACTTC
cdr3_aa: CASSSGVNEQYF

d_call: TRBD2
clone_size: -
v_call: TRBV3-1/TRBV3-2
j_call: TRBJ2-7
cdr3_nt: TGTGCCAGCAGCCAAGATCCCAGGGTACTAGCGGGGGACTACAAGCAGTACTTC
cdr3_aa: CASSQDPRVLAGDYKQYF

d_call: TRBD1
clone_size: -
v_call: TRBV29-1
j_call: TRBJ2-7
cdr3_nt: TGCAGCGTTGCCGCCCGGACAGGGGGCTATGACGAGCAGTACTTC
cdr3_aa: CSVAARTGGYDEQYF

d_call: TRBD1
clone_size: -
v_call: TRBV15
j_call: TRBJ1-2
cdr3_nt: TGTGCCACCAGCAGGATAGAGGGGGCCTATGGCTACACCTTC
cdr3_aa: CATSRIEGAYGYTF

d_call: TRBD2
clone_size: -
v_call: TRBV6-2/TRBV6-3
j_call: TRBJ2-5
cdr3_nt: TGTGCCAGCAGTAGGATAGCGGGAGTCTCGGGGACCCAGTACTTC
cdr3_aa: CASSRIAGVSGTQYF

d_call: -
clone_size: -
v_call: TRBV2
j_call: TRBJ2-3
cdr3_nt: TGTGCCAGCAGTGATAGGCGCGCCTCGGGAGATACGCAGTATTTT
cdr3_aa: CASSDRRASGDTQYF

d_call: TRBD2
clone_size: -
v_call: TRBV11-2
j_call: TRBJ2-1
cdr3_nt: TGTGCCAGCAGCTTACAGCGGGGGGACAACAATGAGCAGTTCTTC
cdr3_aa: CASSLQRGDNNEQFF

d_call: -
clone_size: -
v_call: TRBV7-2
j_call: TRBJ2-1
cdr3_nt: TGTGCCAGCAGCCCACTACGTGGTTCCTCCTACAATGAGCAGTTCTTC
cdr3_aa: CASSPLRGSSYNEQFF

d_call: -
clone_size: once
v_call: TRBV25-1
j_call: TRBJ1-2
cdr3_nt: TGTGCCAGCAGTGAAGCCAGCTATGGCTACACCTTC
cdr3_aa: CASSEASYGYTF

d_call: TRBD1
clone_size: once
v_call: TRBV24-1
j_call: TRBJ1-2
cdr3_nt: TGTGCCACCAGTGATCCTTCTCGTGGACAGGGGTCTGGCTACACCTTC
cdr3_aa: CATSDPSRGQGSGYTF

d_call: -
clone_size: -
v_call: TRBV13
j_call: TRBJ1-1
cdr3_nt: TGTGCCAGCAGCTTAGTCCCCGGACAGCTTGAAGCTTTCTTT
cdr3_aa: CASSLVPGQLEAFF

d_call: -
clone_size: -
v_call: TRBV12-3/TRBV12-4
j_call: TRBJ1-1
cdr3_nt: TGTGCCAGCAGAACCACAGGCAACCCTGAAGCTTTCTTT
cdr3_aa: CASRTTGNPEAFF

d_call: TRBD1
clone_size: -
v_call: TRBV29-1
j_call: TRBJ1-4
cdr3_nt: TGCAGCGTTGAACTCAGACAGGGCTTCGGGGAAAAACTGTTTTTT
cdr3_aa: CSVELRQGFGEKLFF

d_call: TRBD1
clone_size: once
v_call: TRBV11-2
j_call: TRBJ1-2
cdr3_nt: TGTGCCAGCAGCACCCGGGACAGGGGGTCCTATGGCTACACCTTC
cdr3_aa: CASSTRDRGSYGYTF

d_call: -
clone_size: -
v_call: TRBV28
j_call: TRBJ1-1
cdr3_nt: TGTGCCAGCAGTTTACCTCCGCGGCAGGGGCCCAACACTGAAGCTTTCTTT
cdr3_aa: CASSLPPRQGPNTEAFF

d_call: -
clone_size: -
v_call: TRBV13
j_call: TRBJ1-4
cdr3_nt: TGTGCCAGCAGCTTAGGACAGGGCTATAATGAAAAACTGTTTTTT
cdr3_aa: CASSLGQGYNEKLFF

d_call: -
clone_size: -
v_call: TRBV5-6
j_call: TRBJ2-1
cdr3_nt: TGTGCCAGCAGCTTGGAGGGATGGGACTGGGGGCAGTTCTTC
cdr3_aa: CASSLEGWDWGQFF

d_call: TRBD1
clone_size: -
v_call: TRBV11-2
j_call: TRBJ2-1
cdr3_nt: TGTGCCAGCAGCCAGGACAGGTTCCATGAGCAGTTCTTC
cdr3_aa: CASSQDRFHEQFF

d_call: -
clone_size: -
v_call: TRBV19
j_call: TRBJ1-5
cdr3_nt: TGTGCCAGTAGTATCGGGGGGGGATCGAATCAGCCCCAGCATTTT
cdr3_aa: CASSIGGGSNQPQHF

d_call: -
clone_size: once
v_call: TRBV5-4
j_call: TRBJ1-1
cdr3_nt: TGTGCCAGCAGCCCCCCGGCGACAGGGAACACTGAAGCTTTCTTT
cdr3_aa: CASSPPATGNTEAFF

d_call: TRBD1
clone_size: few
v_call: TRBV10-1
j_call: TRBJ2-7
cdr3_nt: TGCGCCAGCAGCCCGGGGACAGGGGGGGCCTACGAGCAGTACTTC
cdr3_aa: CASSPGTGGAYEQYF

d_call: -
clone_size: -
v_call: TRBV27
j_call: TRBJ1-2
cdr3_nt: TGTGCCAGCAGTCCGCCTGGGGGGGGTCTATATGGCTACACCTTC
cdr3_aa: CASSPPGGGLYGYTF

d_call: -
clone_size: once
v_call: TRBV15
j_call: TRBJ2-5
cdr3_nt: TGTGCCACCAGCTCATCGGGACAAGAGACCCAGTACTTC
cdr3_aa: CATSSSGQETQYF

d_call: TRBD2
clone_size: -
v_call: TRBV2
j_call: TRBJ2-7
cdr3_nt: TGTGCCAGCAGTGGTCTAGCGGGGGCGGGCGAGCAGTACTTC
cdr3_aa: CASSGLAGAGEQYF

d_call: TRBD1
clone_size: -
v_call: TRBV5-4
j_call: TRBJ2-7
cdr3_nt: TGTGCCAGCAGCACCCAGGGACAGATCTCCTACGAGCAGTACTTC
cdr3_aa: CASSTQGQISYEQYF

d_call: TRBD2
clone_size: -
v_call: TRBV9
j_call: TRBJ2-7
cdr3_nt: TGTGCCAGCAGCGTAGGGAGCGGGGGCTACGAGCAGTACTTC
cdr3_aa: CASSVGSGGYEQYF

d_call: TRBD1
clone_size: -
v_call: TRBV28
j_call: TRBJ2-3
cdr3_nt: TGTGCCAGCAGAGGGACAGCGCCTCTTACAGATACGCAGTATTTT
cdr3_aa: CASRGTAPLTDTQYF

d_call: -
clone_size: -
v_call: TRBV9
j_call: TRBJ2-5
cdr3_nt: TGTGCCAGCAGCGTAGTAGGGCAGGGAGAGACCCAGTACTTC
cdr3_aa: CASSVVGQGETQYF

d_call: -
clone_size: -
v_call: TRBV9
j_call: TRBJ2-5
cdr3_nt: TGTGCCAGCAGCGTAGATCCAGACCAAGAGACCCAGTACTTC
cdr3_aa: CASSVDPDQETQYF

d_call: -
clone_size: -
v_call: TRBV12-3/TRBV12-4
j_call: TRBJ2-1
cdr3_nt: TGTGCCAGCAGAGAAGGGACTGCTGAGCAGTTCTTC
cdr3_aa: CASREGTAEQFF

d_call: -
clone_size: -
v_call: TRBV6-5
j_call: TRBJ2-1
cdr3_nt: TGTGCCAGCAGTATCCAGGGATTGGGGGAGCAGTTCTTC
cdr3_aa: CASSIQGLGEQFF

d_call: TRBD1
clone_size: -
v_call: TRBV19
j_call: TRBJ1-6
cdr3_nt: TGTGCCAGTAGTATTTCGGACAGGCAAAGCCCCCTCCACTTT
cdr3_aa: CASSISDRQSPLHF